These 31 T cell receptor beta chains came from one sample sequenced in a study of cytomegalovirus exposure and HLA in healthy donors. The PCR made use of 60 Vbeta and 13 Jbeta primers. TCRdb keeps only in-frame clones here, not all; method: immunoSEQ multiplex PCR. In the table there are a few hundred thousand clones, approximately 80% of which are singletons. The sequencing input was PBMCs. The receptors come from a young man in good health and CMV-seronegative.

The chain is built from TRBV7-9 and TRBJ2-5, with TRBD2 matching 9 bases. The CDR3 consists of 15 residues. Germline V gives CDR1 SEHNR, CDR2 FQNEAQ (reference sequence). The J segment lost 1 base and the V segment lost 5 bases, leaving 5 bases of the junction unmatched. In nucleotides, the CDR3 is TGTGCCAGCAGCCGAAGCGGGGGGATCCAAGAGACCCAGTACTTC. Residues: CASSRSGGIQETQYF. The entire variable domain, with the rest obtained from reference TRBV7-9 and TRBJ2-5, is as follows: DTGVSQNPRHKITKRGQNVTFRCDPISEHNRLYWYRQTLGQGPEFLTYFQNEAQLEKSRLLSDRFSAERPKGSFSTLEIQRTEQGDSAMYLCASSRSGGIQETQYFGPGTRLLVL.

The rearrangement joins TRBV2 to TRBJ2-5; D remains ambiguous. This CDR3 is 11 amino acids long. V gave up 3 bases and J gave up 5 bases, with 4 bases separating them. The germline V gene has CDR1 SNHLY and CDR2 FYNNEI. The CDR3 coding sequence is TGTGCCAGCAGTGATATTGAGACCCAGTACTTC. Amino acid sequence: CASSDIETQYF.

The chain couples TRBV10-3 to TRBJ1-4; 8 bases are a match to TRBD1. The junction had 4 bases not matched to a gene; V was cut back by 5 bases and J by 8 bases. The CDR3 is 13 residues long. Germline-derived CDR1 and CDR2 are ENHRY and SYGVKD. The CDR3 spells CAISPGGREKLFF. In DNA, the CDR3 is TGTGCCATCAGTCCAGGGGGCAGAGAAAAACTGTTTTTT.

The J gene is TRBJ1-4, the V gene TRBV7-9; unclear D gene. V was cut by 6 bases and J by 4 bases, with 6 bases left in between. CDR1 is SEHNR and CDR2 is FQNEAQ in the germline V gene (reference sequence). The CDR3 runs 12 residues. The CDR3 sequence is CASRAHNEKLFF. The CDR3 DNA sequence: TGTGCCAGCAGGGCCCATAATGAAAAACTGTTTTTT.

This clone appeared a few times. The gene calls are TRBV9 and TRBJ2-2, with D tentatively TRBD1 (5 bases). The CDR3 totals 16 residues. V gave up 4 bases and J gave up 6 bases, with 19 bases separating them. Looked up from germline, CDR1 is SGDLS and CDR2 is YYNGEE. This CDR3 is CASSFRGGPRPGELFF. The CDR3 DNA reads as TGTGCCAGCAGCTTTAGGGGTGGCCCGAGACCCGGGGAGCTGTTTTTT.

The chain carries TRBV9 and TRBJ2-1; TRBD2 is a possible D gene (7 bases). Germline CDR1 SGDLS, CDR2 YYNGEE. The CDR3 loop spans 15 amino acids. The V and J ends lost 0 bases and 9 bases respectively, with 16 bases between them. CDR3 in amino acids: CASSVVGGGGGEQFF. Here the CDR3 DNA reads TGTGCCAGCAGCGTAGTAGGGGGGGGAGGTGGTGAGCAGTTCTTC.

This clone was counted a single time. The chain is built from TRBV4-3 and TRBJ1-2, with a tentative D call TRBD1 (5 bases). Germline loops: CDR1 LGHNA, CDR2 YSLEER. The CDR3 sequence is 14 residues long. V was trimmed by 5 bases and J by 8 bases, leaving 18 bases between them. The CDR3 nucleotides are TGCGCCAGCAGCTACGACCGGGACTTTGGCGGCTACACCTTC. Translation gives CASSYDRDFGGYTF.

The chain couples TRBV6-1 to TRBJ2-7, with 9 bases identical to TRBD1. Trimming removed 7 bases from V and 5 bases from J; junction bases left unmatched: 6. The CDR3 has 13 residues. Germline-derived CDR1 and CDR2 are MNHNS and SASEGT. The CDR3 spells CASMGTGINEQYF. The CDR3 nucleotides read TGTGCCAGCATGGGGACAGGGATCAACGAGCAGTACTTC.

The rearrangement uses TRBV7-9 and TRBJ1-1; D possibly corresponds to TRBD1 (6 bases). This CDR3 is built from 13 residues. Germline V lookup: CDR1 SEHNR, CDR2 FQNEAQ (reference sequence). The V end lost 11 bases, the J end lost 4 bases, and 17 bases lay between the germline ends. The chain's CDR3 is CAGLRGGSTEAFF. CDR3 sequence (DNA): TGTGCCGGACTCAGGGGAGGGAGCACTGAAGCTTTCTTT.

The J gene is TRBJ2-3, the V gene TRBV7-2; TRBD2 aligns across 9 bases. Trimming at V came to 0 bases and at J to 2 bases, leaving 6 bases not matched to a gene. CDR1 and CDR2 from the germline V gene are SGHTA and FQGNSA. The CDR3 has 17 residues. This CDR3 is CASSLAGPSGVTDTQYF. The CDR3 region has the DNA TGTGCCAGCAGCTTAGCGGGCCCTAGCGGGGTCACAGATACGCAGTATTTT.

The V and J genes are TRBV5-1 and TRBJ2-5, with TRBD2 as a possible D gene (6 bases). CDR1 is SGHRS and CDR2 is YFSETQ in the germline V gene. This CDR3 is 15 amino acids long. Deletions cut 4 bases from V and 0 bases from J, with 13 bases between. CDR3 region: CASSLTWDYQETQYF. The CDR3 coding sequence is TGCGCCAGCAGCCTGACCTGGGACTACCAAGAGACCCAGTACTTC.

The V and J genes are TRBV7-8 and TRBJ2-7; TRBD1 matches at 8 bases. The V gene end was trimmed by 0 bases and the J gene end by 0 bases; junction bases not matched to a gene: 4. The germline V gene has CDR1 SGHVS and CDR2 FQNEAQ. The CDR3 is 16 amino acids. The CDR3 region is CASSLAGQVSSYEQYF. DNA for the CDR3: TGTGCCAGCAGCTTAGCGGGACAGGTGAGCTCCTACGAGCAGTACTTC.

The chain has TRBV9 and TRBJ2-7; 8 nucleotides line up with TRBD1. The trim removed 4 bases at V and 3 bases at J, leaving 9 bases unmatched. This CDR3 has 15 amino acids. Germline loops: CDR1 SGDLS, CDR2 YYNGEE. CDR3 loop: CASSPKDRVLYEQYF. The CDR3 nucleotides are TGTGCCAGCAGCCCTAAGGACAGGGTCCTCTACGAGCAGTACTTC. The variable domain in full, completed from reference TRBV9 and TRBJ2-7, reads DSGVTQTPKHLITATGQRVTLRCSPRSGDLSVYWYQQSLDQGLQFLIQYYNGEERAKGNILERFSAQQFPDLHSELNLSSLELGDSALYFCASSPKDRVLYEQYFGPGTRLTVT.

DNA of the CDR3: TGTGCCAGCAGCCCGAACCGGGACAGGCTGTATGGCTACACCTTC. Its protein is CASSPNRDRLYGYTF. V is TRBV21-1 and J is TRBJ1-2; the table names TRBD1, a call not compared with the DNA. TRBV21-1 is recorded as a pseudogene. The CDR3 covers 15 residues.

CDR3 residues: CASSSRVVADTQYF. In DNA form, the CDR3 reads TGTGCCAGCAGTTCCAGGGTTGTGGCAGATACGCAGTATTTT. This chain links TRBV6-5 with TRBJ2-3, with D possibly being TRBD1 (5 bases). Germline assignment: CDR1 MNHEY and CDR2 SVGAGI. With 4 bases removed from V and 4 bases from J, the gap between germline ends came to 12 bases. The CDR3 has 14 amino acids.

V gene TRBV19 combines with J gene TRBJ2-1, with 8 bases that match TRBD2. With 0 bases clipped from V and 7 bases from J, the junction kept 5 bases outside the gene matches. The germline V gene has CDR1 LNHDA and CDR2 SQIVND (reference sequence). There are 15 residues in the CDR3. In DNA form, the CDR3 reads TGTGCCAGTAGTATAGACCAGCGGGGGTGGAATGAGCAGTTCTTC. This sequence encodes CASSIDQRGWNEQFF.

This sequence joins TRBV7-3 and TRBJ2-3; TRBD2 agrees at 8 bases. CDR1 SGHTA and CDR2 FQGTGA come from the germline V gene. The CDR3 runs to 15 residues. Trimming took 4 bases from V and 1 from J; bases not matched to a gene: 4. The CDR3 nucleotides read TGTGCCAGCAGCTCCACGGGGGGGGGCACAGATACGCAGTATTTT. It encodes CASSSTGGGTDTQYF.

The CDR3 loop is CASTFVREGTIYF. CDR3 nucleotide sequence: TGTGCCAGCACGTTCGTAAGGGAGGGGACCATATATTTT. This chain joins TRBV2 and TRBJ1-3, with D tentatively TRBD1 (5 bases). Trimming shortened V by 7 bases and J by 10 bases, and 17 bases separated the two germline ends. The CDR3 consists of 13 residues. From germline, CDR1 is SNHLY and CDR2 FYNNEI.

J is TRBJ1-1 and V is TRBV28; D remains unclear. Germline V gives CDR1 MDHEN, CDR2 SYDVKM. The CDR3 is 12 residues long. Trimming took off 6 bases at V and 0 bases at J, with 5 bases between the two ends. The DNA of the CDR3 is TGTGCCAGCAGGTCAGTGAACACTGAAGCTTTCTTT. The encoded protein is CASRSVNTEAFF.

The V and J genes are TRBV27 and TRBJ2-1, with a weak D call TRBD2 (5 bases). The CDR3 has 12 amino acids. Germline CDR1 is MNHEY and CDR2 is SMNVEV (reference sequence). V lost 5 bases, J lost 6 bases, and 8 bases lay in between. Here the CDR3 reads CASSRTGNEQFF. CDR3 in DNA: TGTGCCAGCAGTCGGACTGGCAATGAGCAGTTCTTC.

This chain uses TRBV27 with TRBJ1-4, with D possibly matching TRBD1 (5 bases). Germline V gene data show CDR1 as MNHEY and CDR2 as SMNVEV (reference sequence). Trimming pared 2 bases from V and 0 bases from J, leaving 10 bases between. The CDR3 is 16 amino acids. CDR3 nucleotide sequence: TGTGCCAGCAGTTTACGACAGACTCCAACTAATGAAAAACTGTTTTTT. This gives the protein CASSLRQTPTNEKLFF.

The chain employs TRBV2 and TRBJ2-3; 7 nucleotides match TRBD2. The CDR3 has 13 residues. Germline CDR1 reads SNHLY; CDR2 reads FYNNEI. Trimming removed 11 bases from V and 0 bases from J; junction bases left unmatched: 5. CDR3 nucleotide sequence: TGTGCCCTCAGGGAGGGTAGCACAGATACGCAGTATTTT. Translation gives CALREGSTDTQYF. The full variable domain, rest sourced from reference TRBV2 and TRBJ2-3, is EPEVTQTPSHQVTQMGQEVILRCVPISNHLYFYWYRQILGQKVEFLVSFYNNEISEKSEIFDDQFSVERPDGSNFTLKIRSTKLEDSAMYFCALREGSTDTQYFGPGTRLTVL.

The V call is TRBV5-1, the J call TRBJ2-7; the match to TRBD1 covers 8 bases. The CDR3 is 14 residues long. Germline V gene data show CDR1 as SGHRS and CDR2 as YFSETQ. The J segment lost 5 bases and the V segment lost 4 bases, leaving 8 bases of the junction unmatched. The CDR3 DNA follows: TGCGCCAGCAGCCCGCTTGGGACAGGAGACGAGCAGTACTTC. Amino acid sequence: CASSPLGTGDEQYF.

The chain links TRBV7-9 to TRBJ2-5; 9 nucleotides align to TRBD1. CDR3 length: 14 amino acids. The V segment lost 4 bases and the J segment 4 bases; nucleotides outside the gene matches: 4. Germline CDR1 is SEHNR and CDR2 is FQNEAQ (reference sequence). CDR3 region: CASSSGQGSETQYF. Here the CDR3 DNA reads TGTGCCAGCAGCTCGGGACAGGGCTCAGAGACCCAGTACTTC.

This clone turned up a few times. This chain uses TRBV9 with TRBJ2-7, with TRBD1 matching 8 bases. J gave up 6 bases and V 0 bases, and 8 bases lay outside the gene matches. Germline CDR1 SGDLS, CDR2 YYNGEE. The CDR3 extends over 15 amino acids. DNA of the CDR3: TGTGCCAGCAGCGTAGTTTCTACCGGACAGGGCGAGCAGTACTTC. This sequence encodes CASSVVSTGQGEQYF.

This chain connects TRBV4-1 to TRBJ2-7; D is possibly TRBD2 (6 bases). This CDR3 is 15 amino acids long. Trimming removed 1 base at V and 3 bases at J, with 13 bases between. The germline CDR1 and CDR2 sequences are MGHRA and YSYEKL. Here the CDR3 DNA reads TGCGCCAGCAGCCAAGCCCAGGGAGGCCGCTACGAGCAGTACTTC. It translates to CASSQAQGGRYEQYF.

The chain carries TRBV28 and TRBJ1-5, with 9 bases fitting TRBD1. Per the germline V gene, CDR1 is MDHEN and CDR2 is SYDVKM. This CDR3 is built from 19 residues. Germline trimming cut 8 bases from V and 5 bases from J; bases unmatched to any gene: 22. The CDR3 region has the DNA TGTGCCAGCGGAGCCCCGGGACAGGGCCTCCAGAAAGGGGATCAGCCCCAGCATTTT. Its protein product is CASGAPGQGLQKGDQPQHF. Together with reference TRBV28 and TRBJ1-5, the CDR3 gives the full variable domain: DVKVTQSSRYLVKRTGEKVFLECVQDMDHENMFWYRQDPGLGLRLIYFSYDVKMKEKGDIPEGYSVSREKKERFSLILESASTNQTSMYLCASGAPGQGLQKGDQPQHFGDGTRLSIL.

With respect to this clone: The junction and the germline gene differ at one end; a read error may be behind it. This chain joins TRBV9 and TRBJ2-1; 8 bases match TRBD2. CDR3 length: 15 amino acids. Germline V gene sequence: CDR1 SGDLS, CDR2 YYNGEE. CDR3 DNA sequence: TGTGCCAGCAGTGTAGGGATAGCGGGGATCTATGAGCAGTTCTTC. Translating gives CASSVGIAGIYEQFF.

The chain couples TRBV18 to TRBJ1-5; 7 nucleotides align to TRBD1. This CDR3 has 14 amino acids. Trimming took 3 bases from V and 4 from J; bases not matched to a gene: 3. The germline V gene has CDR1 KGHSH and CDR2 LQKENI. CDR3 sequence reads: CASSPRQGNQPQHF. DNA for the CDR3: TGTGCCAGCTCACCGAGACAGGGAAATCAGCCCCAGCATTTT.

J is TRBJ2-6 and V is TRBV7-9; no firm D call. Per germline, CDR1 SEHNR and CDR2 FQNEAQ (reference sequence). V shed 6 bases and J shed 0 bases, with 15 bases lying between them. This CDR3 region has 17 residues. The CDR3 sequence is CASRYPGMSSGANVLTF. CDR3 DNA sequence: TGTGCCAGCAGGTACCCGGGTATGAGCTCTGGGGCCAACGTCCTGACTTTC.

V and J are TRBV4-1 and TRBJ2-7; D may be TRBD1 (6 bases). CDR1 is MGHRA and CDR2 is YSYEKL in the germline V gene. The V end was cut by 4 bases, the J end by 6 bases, with 13 bases between. This CDR3 is 13 amino acids long. CDR3 nucleotides: TGCGCCAGCAGCCCTCTGGACAGTCGCGAGCAGTACTTC. Translated, it gives CASSPLDSREQYF.